This is a list of T cell receptor beta chains from one sample in a study of T-cell reconstitution after alpha-beta-depleted transplantation in children. MiXCR was run by TCRdb on the PCR reads, yielding one entry per CDR3 protein. The sample has approximately 420,000 distinct CDR3 sequences; about 11% are singletons. This sample comprised PBMCs from the stem cell graft donor, obtained from the stem cell graft. The source of these receptors is a human donor who donated a stem cell graft to a child with acute myeloid leukemia. Each CDR3 is given with its conserved first and last residue. D genes are given only for firm matches. The listing skips clone size in some rows; elsewhere it reads once, few, many or a size class.

CDR3 | DNA | J | V | size | D
CASKVEDTQYF | TGTGCCAGCAAAGTTGAGGATACGCAGTATTTT | TRBJ2-3 | TRBV7-9 | few | -
CATSPGLAVAYEQFF | TGTGCCACCAGTCCAGGACTAGCGGTTGCGTATGAGCAGTTCTTC | TRBJ2-1 | TRBV24-1 | many | TRBD2
CASSLVGVTSETQYF | TGTGCCAGCAGCTTAGTCGGGGTCACATCAGAGACCCAGTACTTC | TRBJ2-5 | TRBV7-8 | many | -
CASSLRYYNEQFF | TGTGCCAGCAGCCTCCGATACTACAATGAGCAGTTCTTC | TRBJ2-1 | TRBV7-2 | few | -
CASSEWTERSGNEKLFF | TGTGCCAGCAGTGAATGGACGGAGAGGTCAGGGAATGAAAAACTGTTTTTT | TRBJ1-4 | TRBV25-1 | - | -
CSARDAQHNSNQPQHF | TGCAGTGCTAGAGATGCGCAGCACAATAGCAATCAGCCCCAGCATTTT | TRBJ1-5 | TRBV20-1 | few | -
CASSQAGTGASEAFF | TGTGCCAGCAGCCAAGCCGGGACAGGGGCTTCTGAAGCTTTCTTT | TRBJ1-1 | TRBV3-1 | few | TRBD1
CSVGTIQGTGAYNEQFF | TGCAGCGTTGGGACGATACAGGGAACCGGGGCATACAATGAGCAGTTCTTC | TRBJ2-1 | TRBV29-1 | few | -
CASSLAELDNGELFF | TGTGCCAGCAGCTTGGCCGAACTAGATAACGGGGAGCTGTTTTTT | TRBJ2-2 | TRBV5-6 | few | -
CASSSGTGENTEAFF | TGTGCCAGCAGCTCAGGGACAGGAGAGAACACTGAAGCTTTCTTT | TRBJ1-1 | TRBV9 | - | TRBD1
CASSGRGGTDYEQYF | TGTGCCAGCAGCGGGAGGGGTGGCACGGACTACGAGCAGTACTTC | TRBJ2-7 | TRBV7-9 | - | TRBD2
CSVESLKYNEQFF | TGCAGCGTTGAATCACTGAAATACAATGAGCAGTTCTTC | TRBJ2-1 | TRBV29-1 | many | -
CASSLRPTRGPGYTF | TGTGCCAGTAGTCTTCGACCTACCAGGGGGCCCGGCTACACCTTC | TRBJ1-2 | TRBV19 | - | TRBD1
CASSLRTSGSSYNEQFF | TGTGCCAGCAGTTTAAGGACTAGCGGGAGTTCCTACAATGAGCAGTTCTTC | TRBJ2-1 | TRBV12-3/TRBV12-4 | few | TRBD2
CASLALLAGEGEQYF | TGCGCCAGCTTAGCCTTACTAGCGGGAGAGGGGGAGCAGTACTTC | TRBJ2-7 | TRBV10-2 | - | TRBD2
CASTRTSGSNEQFF | TGCGCCAGCACAAGGACTAGCGGGAGCAATGAGCAGTTCTTC | TRBJ2-1 | TRBV5-1 | many | TRBD2
CSAKSSGPYEQYF | TGCAGTGCCAAGTCTAGCGGCCCCTACGAGCAGTACTTC | TRBJ2-7 | TRBV20-1 | - | TRBD2
CASSPQAADTQYF | TGTGCCAGCAGCCCCCAGGCAGCAGATACGCAGTATTTT | TRBJ2-3 | TRBV7-2 | many | -
CASIVAGEQFF | TGCGCCAGCATTGTCGCCGGAGAGCAGTTCTTC | TRBJ2-1 | TRBV10-2 | many | -
CASSVGVQGLDEQYF | TGTGCCAGCAGCGTAGGAGTGCAGGGGCTCGACGAGCAGTACTTC | TRBJ2-7 | TRBV9 | few | -
CASTNPDRGLDTQYF | TGTGCCAGCACCAATCCTGACAGGGGGCTAGATACGCAGTATTTT | TRBJ2-3 | TRBV7-9 | - | TRBD1
CASSRGTGDEETQYF | TGTGCCAGCAGTCGAGGGACAGGGGACGAGGAGACCCAGTACTTC | TRBJ2-5 | TRBV6-2/TRBV6-3 | few | TRBD1
CASSGTGFTDTQYF | TGCGCCAGCAGCGGGACAGGATTCACAGATACGCAGTATTTT | TRBJ2-3 | TRBV5-1 | - | TRBD1
CSARPPGTGSISTEAFF | TGCAGTGCTAGGCCCCCCGGGACAGGGTCGATCAGCACTGAAGCTTTCTTT | TRBJ1-1 | TRBV20-1 | - | TRBD1
CASLGTGAKNIQYF | TGTGCCAGCCTGGGTACAGGGGCCAAAAACATTCAGTACTTC | TRBJ2-4 | TRBV6-2/TRBV6-3 | few | -
CASSLAGQGEKLFF | TGTGCCAGCAGCTTAGCAGGCCAGGGTGAAAAACTGTTTTTT | TRBJ1-4 | TRBV7-2 | - | -
CASSYLPGRNEQFF | TGTGCCAGCAGTTACCTCCCGGGTCGCAATGAGCAGTTCTTC | TRBJ2-1 | TRBV6-2/TRBV6-3 | few | -
CASSQGGRSGANLLTF | TGTGCCAGCAGCCAAGGGGGTCGCTCTGGGGCCAACCTCCTGACTTTC | TRBJ2-6 | TRBV4-2 | - | -
CASTVLAGAGETQYF | TGTGCCAGCACCGTACTAGCGGGAGCCGGAGAGACCCAGTACTTC | TRBJ2-5 | TRBV6-2/TRBV6-3 | few | TRBD2
CASSYSFGHGGFF | TGTGCCAGCAGTTACTCGTTCGGACACGGAGGGTTTTTT | TRBJ1-4 | TRBV6-2/TRBV6-3 | - | -
CASSLAPSWGTDTQYF | TGTGCCAGCAGCTTAGCTCCTAGTTGGGGAACAGATACGCAGTATTTT | TRBJ2-3 | TRBV11-2 | few | -
CASSLDPAETQYF | TGTGCCAGCAGCCTCGACCCGGCGGAGACCCAGTACTTC | TRBJ2-5 | TRBV6-1 | few | -
CASSTLGYEAFF | TGTGCCAGCAGCACCCTCGGGTATGAAGCTTTCTTT | TRBJ1-1 | TRBV7-9 | - | -
CAISEGLAVDNEQFF | TGTGCCATCAGTGAGGGGCTAGCGGTAGACAATGAGCAGTTCTTC | TRBJ2-1 | TRBV10-3 | - | TRBD2
CASPRARGVADTQYF | TGTGCCAGTCCGCGGGCGAGGGGGGTGGCAGATACGCAGTATTTT | TRBJ2-3 | TRBV7-2 | few | -
CASSSSTLLVNTEAFF | TGTGCCAGCAGCTCGTCGACACTGCTAGTGAACACTGAAGCTTTCTTT | TRBJ1-1 | TRBV7-9 | - | -
CASSQPGREAAEAFF | TGCGCCAGCAGCCAGCCAGGTAGGGAGGCCGCTGAAGCTTTCTTT | TRBJ1-1 | TRBV5-1 | few | -
CASSLVDNSYNEQFF | TGCGCCAGCAGCTTGGTCGACAACTCCTACAATGAGCAGTTCTTC | TRBJ2-1 | TRBV5-1 | - | -
CASSLTKFGSGRDNEQFF | TGTGCCAGCAGCTTAACGAAGTTTGGGAGCGGGAGAGACAATGAGCAGTTCTTC | TRBJ2-1 | TRBV7-3 | - | TRBD2
CASSLVQGDIQYF | TGTGCCAGCAGTTTAGTACAGGGCGACATTCAGTACTTC | TRBJ2-4 | TRBV12-3/TRBV12-4 | many | -
CSVEDRVAKNIQYF | TGCAGCGTTGAAGACAGAGTAGCCAAAAACATTCAGTACTTC | TRBJ2-4 | TRBV29-1 | - | -
CASSTGRGQETQYF | TGCGCCAGCAGCACGGGACGGGGACAAGAGACCCAGTACTTC | TRBJ2-5 | TRBV5-1 | - | -
CASSLSLAARNTQYF | TGTGCCAGCAGCCTATCTCTGGCGGCCCGGAATACGCAGTATTTT | TRBJ2-3 | TRBV12-3/TRBV12-4 | few | -
CASSLAGALNEQFF | TGTGCCAGCAGCTTAGCGGGGGCCCTCAATGAGCAGTTCTTC | TRBJ2-1 | TRBV7-3 | many | -
CASTHRDRGSYEQYF | TGTGCCAGCACCCACCGGGACAGGGGATCCTACGAGCAGTACTTC | TRBJ2-7 | TRBV25-1 | many | TRBD1
CASSLVGLGSYNEQFF | TGTGCCAGCAGCTTAGTGGGCCTCGGCTCCTACAATGAGCAGTTCTTC | TRBJ2-1 | TRBV11-3 | few | -
CASSQGTTANTGELFF | TGCGCCAGCAGCCAGGGGACTACCGCGAACACCGGGGAGCTGTTTTTT | TRBJ2-2 | TRBV4-1 | few | TRBD2
CASSYGASGETQYF | TGTGCCAGCAGTTACGGGGCTAGCGGTGAGACCCAGTACTTC | TRBJ2-5 | TRBV6-5 | - | TRBD2
CASSSQPGSQFF | TGTGCCAGCAGCTCACAACCCGGGTCTCAGTTCTTC | TRBJ2-1 | TRBV7-2 | few | -
CASSYGGAIQYF | TGTGCCAGCAGTTACGGGGGGGCCATTCAGTACTTC | TRBJ2-4 | TRBV6-6 | few | -